Below are 14 T cell receptor beta chains sequenced from a single sample in a study of blood T cells in healthy people across ages. Then a second PCR, running roughly 6 to 12 cycles, was carried out with a sample-barcoded 5' primer and a J-beta primer mix. Using its own MiXCR run on the 5' RACE reads, TCRdb lists one record per CDR3 protein. The profile shows under 2 million distinct CDR3 sequences, approximately 32% of them singletons. Sequencing was performed on blood. These receptor sequences come from a woman aged 25 to 39 in good health.

This clonotype was detected many times. The chain uses TRBV28 and TRBJ2-6; no reliable D call. The length of the CDR3 is 15 residues. Looked up from germline, CDR1 is MDHEN and CDR2 is SYDVKM. Deletions cut 4 bases from V and 3 bases from J, with 10 bases between. For the CDR3, the DNA is TGTGCCAGCAGTTCCCGGTCCTTTGGGGCCAACGTCCTGACTTTC. This translates into CASSSRSFGANVLTF.

This clonotype was recorded at least ten times. In DNA, the CDR3 is TGTGCCAGCAGCTTGGAGGTTAGAGCCCAGACCCAGTACTTC. It translates to CASSLEVRAQTQYF. The chain carries TRBV5-5 and TRBJ2-5, with D unresolved. The CDR3 consists of 14 residues. Germline CDR1 and CDR2: SGHKS and YYEKEE (reference sequence). Trimming shortened V by 0 bases and J by 6 bases, and 12 bases separated the two germline ends.

In this sample, this clonotype turned up once. This chain uses TRBV5-1 with TRBJ1-1, with a tentative D call TRBD1 (6 bases). Trimming pared 3 bases from V and 4 bases from J, leaving 19 bases between. Germline V gene sequence: CDR1 SGHRS, CDR2 YFSETQ. This CDR3 contains 16 residues. DNA for the CDR3: TGCGCCAGCAGCTCGAGGTTGGGGAGGGGGGGCACTGAAGCTTTCTTT. Protein: CASSSRLGRGGTEAFF.

J is TRBJ2-1 and V is TRBV7-2, with TRBD2 matching over 10 bases. This CDR3 has 16 amino acids. CDR1 SGHTA and CDR2 FQGNSA come from the germline V gene. V gave up 6 bases and J gave up 5 bases; unmatched junction bases: 10. The CDR3 is CASRELSGRPHNEQFF. DNA for the CDR3: TGTGCCAGCAGGGAACTTAGCGGGAGGCCCCACAATGAGCAGTTCTTC.

This chain connects TRBV10-3 to TRBJ2-4, with 8 bases lining up with TRBD2. The J call may be mistaken, given a closer DNA end match to TRBJ2-7. The CDR3 runs to 15 residues. Germline loops: CDR1 ENHRY, CDR2 SYGVKD. The CDR3 spells CAISVATSGSYEQYF. In DNA, the CDR3 is TGTGCCATCAGTGTCGCAACTAGCGGCTCCTACGAGCAGTACTTC.

V is TRBV6-2 or TRBV6-3 and J is TRBJ1-1; D is uncertain. This CDR3 is 13 amino acids long. Germline assignment: CDR1 MNHEY and CDR2 SVGEGT. V lost 5 bases to trimming and J lost 1 base, with 8 bases between them. CDR3 bases: TGTGCCAGCAGTCAAAATACGAACACTGAAGCTTTCTTT. Residues: CASSQNTNTEAFF.

In this sample, this clonotype turned up a few times. The CDR3 DNA reads TGCGCCAGCAGCTTGGCAGGTTATGAAGCTTTCTTT. Protein: CASSLAGYEAFF. V is TRBV5-1 and J is TRBJ1-1; D unresolved. The CDR3 length is 12 residues. The V end was cut by 0 bases, the J end by 7 bases, with 7 bases between. CDR1 and CDR2 (germline): SGHRS, YFSETQ.

The chain recombines TRBV27 with TRBJ2-6, with D hard to call. The CDR3 extends over 16 amino acids. Germline assignment: CDR1 MNHEY and CDR2 SMNVEV (reference sequence). The germline V and J ends were trimmed by 0 bases and 0 bases, with 6 bases remaining between them. CDR3 residues: CASSLSGVSGANVLTF. Here the CDR3 DNA reads TGTGCCAGCAGTTTATCTGGGGTCTCTGGGGCCAACGTCCTGACTTTC.

This clonotype was seen more than once but under ten times. The chain couples TRBV20-1 to TRBJ2-3; 10 bases are a match to TRBD2. CDR1 and CDR2 from the germline V gene are DFQATT and SNEGSKA (reference sequence). This CDR3 has 18 amino acids. V shed 4 bases, J shed 3 bases, and the junction held 16 bases outside the gene matches. CDR3 nucleotides: TGCAGTGCTATTTTGTATTCTTCAGCGGGAGGGCCGACAGATACGCAGTATTTT. As protein: CSAILYSSAGGPTDTQYF.

Here the CDR3 reads CSAPKSAASRFF. The CDR3 nucleotides are TGCAGTGCTCCAAAATCGGCCGCTAGTAGGTTCTTC. The chain joins TRBV20-1 to TRBJ2-1; D call uncertain. Trimming removed 5 bases from V and 15 bases from J, with 20 bases in between. The CDR3 has 12 residues. The germline CDR1 and CDR2 sequences are DFQATT and SNEGSKA (reference sequence).

This clonotype was observed a handful of times. The rearrangement uses TRBV20-1 and TRBJ2-2; 10 bases match TRBD2. In germline, CDR1 is DFQATT, CDR2 SNEGSKA (reference sequence). J gave up 3 bases and V 3 bases, and 7 bases lay outside the gene matches. This CDR3 spans 16 amino acids. The CDR3 nucleotides read TGCAGTGCTAGTTCCCTAGCGGGAGAGTACACCGGGGAGCTGTTTTTT. The encoded protein is CSASSLAGEYTGELFF.

In DNA, the CDR3 is TGTGCCAGCAGCCTCAACCGGGGGGGGTATAATTCACCCCTCCACTTT. Its translation: CASSLNRGGYNSPLHF. V is TRBV3-1 and J is TRBJ1-6; D is possibly TRBD1 (5 bases). This CDR3 comprises 16 residues. With 4 bases removed from V and 4 bases from J, the gap between germline ends came to 14 bases. CDR1 and CDR2 from the germline V gene are LGHDT and YNNKEL (reference sequence).

The gene calls are TRBV9 and TRBJ1-1; tentatively, D is TRBD1 (6 bases). V dropped 8 bases and J dropped 3 bases, with 17 bases sitting between them. Germline V gives CDR1 SGDLS, CDR2 YYNGEE. CDR3 length: 14 residues. The CDR3 spells CASSRGVGDTEAFF. Here the CDR3 DNA reads TGTGCCAGTAGCAGGGGTGTAGGGGACACTGAAGCTTTCTTT.

The chain has TRBV18 and TRBJ1-2; D is unclear. With 0 bases removed from V and 1 base from J, the gap between germline ends came to 12 bases. CDR3 length equals 16 residues. Germline CDR1 is KGHSH and CDR2 is LQKENI. The CDR3 spells CASSPPNVGRNYGYTF. CDR3 in DNA: TGTGCCAGCTCACCACCCAACGTTGGCCGTAACTATGGCTACACCTTC. The full variable domain, in which reference TRBV18 and TRBJ1-2 provide the parts outside the CDR3, is NAGVMQNPRHLVRRRGQEARLRCSPMKGHSHVYWYRQLPEEGLKFMVYLQKENIIDESGMPKERFSAEFPKEGPSILRIQQVVRGDSAAYFCASSPPNVGRNYGYTFGSGTRLTVV.